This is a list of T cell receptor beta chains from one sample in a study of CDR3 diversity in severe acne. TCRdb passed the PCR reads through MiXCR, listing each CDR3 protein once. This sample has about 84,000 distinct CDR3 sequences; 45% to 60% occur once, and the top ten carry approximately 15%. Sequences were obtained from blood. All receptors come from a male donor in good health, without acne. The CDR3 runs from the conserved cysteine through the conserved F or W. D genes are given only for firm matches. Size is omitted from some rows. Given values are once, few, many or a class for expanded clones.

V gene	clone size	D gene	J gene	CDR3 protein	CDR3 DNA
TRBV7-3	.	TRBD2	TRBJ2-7	CASSRIAGGIGEQYF	TGTGCCAGCAGCCGTATAGCGGGAGGGATTGGGGAGCAGTACTTC
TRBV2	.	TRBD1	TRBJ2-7	CASRKTGAYEQYF	TGTGCCAGCAGAAAAACAGGGGCCTACGAGCAGTACTTC
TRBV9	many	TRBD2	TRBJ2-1	CASSVGLAGPYNEQFF	TGTGCCAGCAGCGTAGGATTAGCGGGTCCCTACAATGAGCAGTTCTTC
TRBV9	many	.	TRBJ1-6	CASSVKDNSPLHF	TGTGCCAGCAGCGTAAAGGATAATTCACCCCTCCACTTT
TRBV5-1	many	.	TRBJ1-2	CASSRPGSHYGYTF	TGCGCCAGCAGCCGACCGGGATCGCACTATGGCTACACCTTC
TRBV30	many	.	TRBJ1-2	CAWWGVRGADYGYTF	TGTGCCTGGTGGGGTGTGAGGGGCGCAGACTATGGCTACACCTTC
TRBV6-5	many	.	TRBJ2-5	CASIDEGRETQYF	TGTGCCAGCATCGACGAGGGGCGAGAGACCCAGTACTTC
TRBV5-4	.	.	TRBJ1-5	CASSGGGSPQPQHF	TGTGCCAGCAGCGGGGGGGGATCCCCTCAGCCCCAGCATTTT
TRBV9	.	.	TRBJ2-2	CASSLDGSFTGELFF	TGCGCCAGCAGCCTCGACGGGAGTTTTACCGGGGAGCTGTTTTTT
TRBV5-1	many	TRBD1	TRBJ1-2	CASSTDRGYNGYTF	TGCGCCAGCAGCACCGACAGGGGGTACAATGGCTACACCTTC
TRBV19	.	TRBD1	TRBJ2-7	CASSGGEYEQYF	TGTGCCAGTTCAGGGGGCGAGTACGAGCAGTACTTC
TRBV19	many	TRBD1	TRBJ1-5	CASSAGTGGPRAQHF	TGTGCCAGTAGTGCAGGGACAGGGGGCCCTCGGGCCCAGCATTTT
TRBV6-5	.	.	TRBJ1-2	CASSYSTRAPVYGYTF	TGTGCCAGCAGTTACTCGACTCGGGCCCCGGTCTATGGCTACACCTTC
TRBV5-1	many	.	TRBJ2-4	CASSPTPLTAKNIQYF	TGCGCCAGCAGCCCAACCCCACTCACGGCCAAAAACATTCAGTACTTC
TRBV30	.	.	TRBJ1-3	CAWRPFRLNRGSSGNTIYF	TGTGCCTGGAGGCCCTTTCGCCTAAATAGAGGGTCCTCTGGAAACACCATATATTTT
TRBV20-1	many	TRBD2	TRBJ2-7	CSASRTSGVSEQYF	TGCAGTGCTTCCCGGACTAGCGGAGTAAGCGAGCAGTACTTC
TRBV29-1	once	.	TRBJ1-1	CSAARPGRTPLNTEAFF	TGCAGTGCTGCCAGGCCGGGCCGCACTCCCTTAAACACTGAAGCTTTCTTT
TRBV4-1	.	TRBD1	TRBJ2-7	CASSRGQGKGEQYF	TGCGCCAGCAGCCGAGGACAGGGGAAGGGCGAGCAGTACTTC
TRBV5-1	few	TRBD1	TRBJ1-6	CASSRPHDGTGSYNSPLHF	TGCGCCAGCAGCAGGCCTCATGATGGGACAGGCTCCTATAATTCACCCCTCCACTTT
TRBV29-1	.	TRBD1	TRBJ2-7	CSVADRVTYEQYF	TGCAGCGTTGCGGACAGGGTTACTTACGAGCAGTACTTC
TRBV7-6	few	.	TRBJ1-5	CASSQGVLGPQHF	TGTGCCAGCAGCCAAGGTGTATTGGGGCCCCAGCATTTT
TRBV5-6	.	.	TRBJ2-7	CTSSYYPNEQYF	TGTACCAGCAGCTACTATCCCAACGAGCAGTACTTC
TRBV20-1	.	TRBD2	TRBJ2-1	CSADPGTSGSTSYNEQFF	TGCAGTGCTGATCCCGGGACTAGCGGGAGTACCTCCTACAATGAGCAGTTCTTC
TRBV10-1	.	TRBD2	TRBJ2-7	CASSGWRGGPYEQYF	TGCGCCAGCAGTGGGTGGCGGGGGGGCCCCTACGAGCAGTACTTC
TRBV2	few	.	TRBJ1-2	CASSDASRGRYTF	TGTGCCAGCAGTGATGCCTCCCGAGGCCGCTACACCTTC
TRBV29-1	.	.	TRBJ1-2	CSVENSPSGYTF	TGCAGCGTTGAAAACAGTCCCAGCGGCTACACCTTC
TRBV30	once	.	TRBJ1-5	CAWSVPPAGQPQHF	TGTGCCTGGAGTGTACCCCCAGCGGGCCAGCCCCAGCATTTT
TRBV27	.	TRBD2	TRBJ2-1	CASSRTSGTSNEQFF	TGTGCCAGCAGTCGGACTAGCGGGACTAGCAATGAGCAGTTCTTC
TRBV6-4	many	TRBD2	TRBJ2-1	CASSDGTSGDNEQFF	TGTGCCAGCAGTGATGGGACTAGCGGGGACAATGAGCAGTTCTTC
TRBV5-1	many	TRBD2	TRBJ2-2	CASSLTSGGVGTGELFF	TGCGCCAGCAGCTTGACTAGCGGGGGAGTCGGCACCGGGGAGCTGTTTTTT
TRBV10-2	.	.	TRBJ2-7	CASGRGANHEQYF	TGCGCCAGCGGCCGGGGGGCGAACCACGAGCAGTACTTC
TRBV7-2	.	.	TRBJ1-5	CASSFYQGQPQHF	TGTGCCAGCAGCTTTTACCAGGGTCAGCCCCAGCATTTT